This note documents a single T cell receptor (beta chain) sequence. This clonotype came up many times. Its cognate antigen has yet to be identified. Per-base qualities were not stored, and no clone one base away is much larger. This record comes from a study of blood T cells in healthy people across ages (dated by TCRdb to between 2014 and 2017). A note on the overall study: In model experiments, roughly one uniquely barcoded TCR beta cDNA molecule per two T cells was captured by template switching. Donors of different ages were randomly distributed across sequencing lanes to avoid experimental bias. Two additional independent replicas of 1 million unique cDNA reads from the same blood draw were analyzed for two donors (one aged 18 to 30 and one aged 80 or older). Donors were grouped into four age groups: young (average about 15 years), middle-aged (39), aged (around 62) and long-lived (82). The study measured age-related changes in TCR beta repertoire diversity using deep sequencing normalized with unique cDNA molecular identifiers. What the authors observed across the whole study: The long-lived group showed more naive CD4+ T cells, fewer expanded clones and increased TCR diversity than the aged group, suggesting age selection. Bulk unsorted PBMC profiling prevented conclusive comparison of naive and antigen-experienced compartments. Because donor CMV infection status was unknown, age-related changes in expanded clonotypes were potentially confounded. Estimates of total diversity based on one million sequenced T cells were regarded as lower bounds and as underestimates. There was a strong correlation between observed TCR beta diversity and the percentage of naive T cells measured by flow cytometry. Observed TCR beta diversity per million T cells fell roughly linearly with age, and a significant reduction was already apparent by age roughly 40.

Preparation of the library involved 5' RACE. Sequencing used an Illumina HiSeq 2500. A second PCR of roughly 7 to 12 cycles was performed with a sample-barcoded 5' primer and a J-beta primer mix. A template-switch 5' adaptor carrying 12 random nucleotides introduced a unique molecular identifier onto each TCR beta cDNA molecule. At least 2.5 million CDR3-containing paired-end reads were obtained from each sample. First-strand cDNA synthesis was performed from all RNA using the Mint cDNA synthesis kit, with priming by a TRBC-specific oligonucleotide. After uracil-DNA glycosylase treatment, a first 18-cycle PCR used universal primers M1SS and BC2_uni_R on all cDNA. The authors processed their data as follows. For normalization, 1 million high-quality reads were randomly selected from each sample, with every read carrying a distinct molecular identifier. Instead of being binned into consensus sequences, reads with shared molecular identifiers were discarded. MiTCR, run with a Q25 quality threshold and the strictest error-elimination algorithm, handled CDR3 identification, clonotype clustering and error correction. Lower-bound total TCR beta diversity was estimated with a nonparametric unseen species model using Euler transformation. The public sequencing data were trimmed at Q25 with fastp and processed into clonotypes with MiXCR by TCRdb, which kept only in-frame beta chains. Identical CDR3 protein sequences are pooled into one entry, listed with their most common genes and DNA. These V and J calls originate from TCRdb's pipeline instead of the authors' own analysis. The sample table holds approximately 810,000 distinct CDR3 sequences, of which around 26% were seen once. The ten largest clones take up 15% to 20% of the sample.

Systemically healthy Caucasian individuals from Russia, 35 to 50 in total and aged about 6 to 100 years, were included as donors. Each donor gave around 9.8 milliliters of peripheral blood, collected into EDTA-treated Vacutainer tubes. Ficoll-Paque density-gradient centrifugation was used to isolate PBMCs, with at least 6.5 million per sample. Total RNA was extracted from PBMCs with Trizol reagent, with at least 6 micrograms obtained per sample. The percentages of naive CD45RAhigh/CD27high T cells were determined by flow cytometry on a PBMC aliquot from every donor. Specimen: blood. This TCR came from a woman older than 75 in good health.

CDR3 protein: CATSEGGPETQYF. The bases read TGTGCCACCAGTGAAGGGGGCCCAGAGACCCAGTACTTC. Rearrangement joined TRBV24-1 to TRBJ2-5, with 7 central nucleotides matching TRBD1. Sequences KGHDR (CDR1) and SFDVKD (CDR2) are obtained from the germline V gene. The CDR3 measures 13 amino acids from cysteine to phenylalanine. The sequence is cut down to CDR3 DNA, 39 bases in frame from base 1. At the junction V is shortened by 4 bases and J by 4 bases; bases outside the gene matches: 2.